Listed here is a single T cell receptor (beta chain). What it binds is unknown. V shed 4 bases and J 7 bases; nucleotides not matched to a gene: 11. Germline V lookup: CDR1 LNHDA, CDR2 SQIVND (reference sequence). CDR3 length equals 15 residues. Healthy bone marrow donors formed the donor group. These data originate in a study of cytomegalovirus exposure and HLA in healthy donors. PCR primers comprised 60 Vbeta and 13 Jbeta primers. Assay: immunoSEQ multiplex PCR; the TCRdb copy retains only in-frame clones and omits some. The table lists about 93,000 clones, about 78% of them singletons. Study-wide results and caveats: When analyzed later, a missense DCLRE1C variant was found to be linked to TCR beta V- and J-gene trimming. The study put 150 or so TCR beta chains on its list as cytomegalovirus-associated.

This TCR was sampled from a woman in her thirties or forties in good health and CMV-seronegative. The sequencing sample was made of PBMCs. The chain combines TRBV19 with TRBJ1-2; 8 nucleotides match TRBD1. This CDR3 is CASSTRQGIQTGYTF. The CDR3 DNA is TGTGCCAGTAGTACGCGACAGGGGATCCAGACTGGCTACACCTTC.